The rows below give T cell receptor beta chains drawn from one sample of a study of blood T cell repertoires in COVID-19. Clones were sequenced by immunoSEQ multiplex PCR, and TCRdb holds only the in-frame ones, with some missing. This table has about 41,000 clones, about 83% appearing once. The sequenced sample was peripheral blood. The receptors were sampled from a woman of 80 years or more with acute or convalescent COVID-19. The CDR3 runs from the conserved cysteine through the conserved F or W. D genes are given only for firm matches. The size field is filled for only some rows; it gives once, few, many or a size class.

TGTGCCAGCAGCTTATTCGCGGGGGAGCAAGAGACCCAGTACTTC	CASSLFAGEQETQYF	TRBJ2-5	few	TRBD2	TRBV7-3
TGTGCCAGCAGCCTCTCGACTAGCGGGGGGTTCAGTTGGGAGCAGTACTTC	CASSLSTSGGFSWEQYF	TRBJ2-7	-	TRBD2	TRBV7-2
TGTGCCTGGAGCTCCTCTGGGGCCAACGTCCTGACTTTC	CAWSSSGANVLTF	TRBJ2-6	-	-	TRBV30
TGTGCCAGCAGTGAGTTTACAGGGGCCTACAATGAGCAGTTCTTC	CASSEFTGAYNEQFF	TRBJ2-1	-	TRBD1	TRBV6-4
TGTGCCAGTAAGGGACAGACCCTGATGAACACTGAAGCTTTCTTT	CASKGQTLMNTEAFF	TRBJ1-1	-	TRBD1	TRBV19
TGTGCCAGCAGCGGCGGGACAGGGGGCCACAATGAGCAGTTCTTC	CASSGGTGGHNEQFF	TRBJ2-1	-	TRBD1	TRBV7-9
TGTGCCAGCAGCTTAGGACCTCGCGGGGGAAACACCATATATTTT	CASSLGPRGGNTIYF	TRBJ1-3	-	-	TRBV11-3
TGTGCCAGCAGCGAACTAGGGACAGCCTCTGGAAACACCATATATTTT	CASSELGTASGNTIYF	TRBJ1-3	once	TRBD1	TRBV7-8
TGTGCCAGCAGCCCCGGCGGGACAGAATCTAACTATGGCTACACCTTC	CASSPGGTESNYGYTF	TRBJ1-2	-	TRBD1	TRBV11-3
TGTGCCACCAGTGATGTTCGACAGGGGGCGGTTTCACCCCTCCACTTT	CATSDVRQGAVSPLHF	TRBJ1-6	-	TRBD1	TRBV24-1
TGTGCCAGCAGAAGCGGGGGCACTGAAGAGCAGTACTTC	CASRSGGTEEQYF	TRBJ2-7	many	TRBD2	TRBV2
TGTGCCAGCAGTCCCTACAGGGGACACACAGATACGCAGTATTTT	CASSPYRGHTDTQYF	TRBJ2-3	-	TRBD1	TRBV27
TGTGCCAGCAGCTCACAGGGAACCACTGAAGCTTTCTTT	CASSSQGTTEAFF	TRBJ1-1	-	-	TRBV7-9
TGTGCCAGCAGTTCGACAGGGTCGGGCTACACCTTC	CASSSTGSGYTF	TRBJ1-2	-	TRBD1	TRBV6-2/TRBV6-3
TGTGCCAGCAGCCCTTACCAGGGACAGGTAGCTGAAGCTTTCTTT	CASSPYQGQVAEAFF	TRBJ1-1	-	TRBD1	TRBV4-2
TGTGCCAGCAGCGGACTAGCGGCCACAGATACGCAGTATTTT	CASSGLAATDTQYF	TRBJ2-3	-	TRBD2	TRBV7-9
TGTGCCAGCGGGGCAGGGTACTCTGGAAACACCATATATTTT	CASGAGYSGNTIYF	TRBJ1-3	-	-	TRBV2
TGTGCCAGCAGCTTGGGGAGGGCTACTAATGAAAAACTGTTTTTT	CASSLGRATNEKLFF	TRBJ1-4	-	-	TRBV5-8
TGCGCCAGCAGCTTGGGGACAGGGGGTTCTGAAGCTTTCTTT	CASSLGTGGSEAFF	TRBJ1-1	-	TRBD1	TRBV5-1
TGTGCCAGCAGTGAAGCCCGGGACAAAAGGGGCTACACCTTC	CASSEARDKRGYTF	TRBJ1-2	-	-	TRBV6-1
TGTGCCAGCAGCTTAAACGGTGGAGCGGAGACCCAGTACTTC	CASSLNGGAETQYF	TRBJ2-5	-	-	TRBV7-2
TGTGCCAGCAGCTTGCCGGGACAGGGGCGTTCACCCCTCCACTTT	CASSLPGQGRSPLHF	TRBJ1-6	-	TRBD1	TRBV7-2
TGTGCCACCAGCCGAGATCCCGGGAGGGACACTGAAGCTTTCTTT	CATSRDPGRDTEAFF	TRBJ1-1	-	-	TRBV15
TGTGCCAGCAGTTTGGGACTAGCGGCACAAGAGACCCAGTACTTC	CASSLGLAAQETQYF	TRBJ2-5	-	TRBD2	TRBV28
TGTGCCAGCAGCCCGTCAGGGACGGCGGGGGGGAATGAGCAGTTCTTC	CASSPSGTAGGNEQFF	TRBJ2-1	-	TRBD2	TRBV7-2
TGTGCCAGCAGTACAGGGACTGGCTACACCTTC	CASSTGTGYTF	TRBJ1-2	-	-	TRBV2
TGTGCCAGCAGCTTCAGAGGAGGGGGCAGTGGCACTGAAGCTTTCTTT	CASSFRGGGSGTEAFF	TRBJ1-1	-	TRBD1	TRBV7-9
TGTGCCAGCAGCGTAGCCTGGGGGGCGAACACCGGGGAGCTGTTTTTT	CASSVAWGANTGELFF	TRBJ2-2	once	-	TRBV9
TGTGCCAGCAGCCAAGACGGTCTAGCGGGGGGGCGCAATGAGCAGTTCTTC	CASSQDGLAGGRNEQFF	TRBJ2-1	-	TRBD2	TRBV3-1/TRBV3-2
TGTGCCAGCAGCTTAGGGATACTCGAGGCTCCCCTCCACTTT	CASSLGILEAPLHF	TRBJ1-6	-	-	TRBV7-9
TGTGCCAGCAGTTCCGAACAGGGACCCAATTCACCCCTCCACTTT	CASSSEQGPNSPLHF	TRBJ1-6	-	-	TRBV27
TGTGCCACCAGCCCAGCGGGGATCGCCGGTACGCAGTATTTT	CATSPAGIAGTQYF	TRBJ2-3	-	TRBD2	TRBV24-1
TGTGCCAGCTCCGCTGGCCGAGGCCAAGAGACCCAGTACTTC	CASSAGRGQETQYF	TRBJ2-5	once	-	TRBV11-3
TGTGCCAGCAGTTACTGGGGCCTTGAGACCCAGTACTTC	CASSYWGLETQYF	TRBJ2-5	-	-	TRBV6-5
TGTGCCAGCAGCCGAGGCACTAACACTGAAGCTTTCTTT	CASSRGTNTEAFF	TRBJ1-1	-	-	TRBV11-3
TGTGCCAGCAGCGAGGGAAGGAATCAGCCCCAGCATTTT	CASSEGRNQPQHF	TRBJ1-5	-	-	TRBV4-2
TGTGCCAGCTCACGTGACTATACCTCGGGCGAGCAGTACTTC	CASSRDYTSGEQYF	TRBJ2-7	-	-	TRBV18
TGTGCCAGCAGTTCCCGACTTGGAAACACCATATATTTT	CASSSRLGNTIYF	TRBJ1-3	-	-	TRBV12-3/TRBV12-4
TGTGCCAGCAGCGTAGGACCAGGGAGGGTTAATGGCTACACCTTC	CASSVGPGRVNGYTF	TRBJ1-2	-	-	TRBV9
TGTGCCAGCAGCTTCTCCAGGGGGGACTCCTACGAGCAGTACTTC	CASSFSRGDSYEQYF	TRBJ2-7	once	-	TRBV5-8
TGTGCCAGCAGCTTAGCGGCGGTCATGAACACTGAAGCTTTCTTT	CASSLAAVMNTEAFF	TRBJ1-1	-	-	TRBV7-8
TGTGCCAGCAGCGGCCGGGGGGGAATGGCCAAAAACATTCAGTACTTC	CASSGRGGMAKNIQYF	TRBJ2-4	-	TRBD2	TRBV7-2
TGTGCCAGTAGTTCCCGAGGTAGTAGAGGAGAGACCCAGTACTTC	CASSSRGSRGETQYF	TRBJ2-5	once	-	TRBV19
TGTGCCTGTAGCGGGGGGGCCCACAATGAGCAGTTCTTC	CACSGGAHNEQFF	TRBJ2-1	-	TRBD2	TRBV30
TGTGCCAGCAGCCCCCAGGCTGGGTTTGGTGGCTACACCTTC	CASSPQAGFGGYTF	TRBJ1-2	-	-	TRBV11-2
TGTGCCATCACCTCCGGACTAGCGGGGGCCGGAGAAAGCACAGATACGCAGTATTTT	CAITSGLAGAGESTDTQYF	TRBJ2-3	-	TRBD2	TRBV10-3
TGCGCCAGCAGCGACCCAGGAGGGTGGGCTGAAGCTTTCTTT	CASSDPGGWAEAFF	TRBJ1-1	once	-	TRBV5-1
TGTGCCAGCAACCTTAGCGGGGGTCCCTACAATGAGCAGTTCTTC	CASNLSGGPYNEQFF	TRBJ2-1	few	TRBD2	TRBV6-6